These 2 T cell receptor beta chains were sequenced from one sample in a study of T cell repertoires in cytomegalovirus infection. No antigen has been identified for these receptors. MiXCR was run by TCRdb on the reads, yielding one entry per CDR3 protein. Of approximately 310,000 distinct CDR3 sequences listed, about 25% are singletons. The source was cultured PBMCs, collected from culture after CMV antigen stimulation. Receptors were obtained from a human donor in good health (CMV status not recorded). Some clones in this sample may be carry-over from other donors' samples.

The V call is TRBV28, the J call TRBJ1-6, with 11 bases that match TRBD1. The CDR3 is 14 amino acids. V shed 6 bases and J 10 bases; nucleotides not matched to a gene: 5. Per the germline V gene, CDR1 is MDHEN and CDR2 is SYDVKM. The CDR3 coding sequence is TGTGCCAGCAGAGGACAGGGGGCTAACTCACCCCTCCACTTT. The encoded protein is CASRGQGANSPLHF. Variable domain in full (rest from reference TRBV28 and TRBJ1-6): DVKVTQSSRYLVKRTGEKVFLECVQDMDHENMFWYRQDPGLGLRLIYFSYDVKMKEKGDIPEGYSVSREKKERFSLILESASTNQTSMYLCASRGQGANSPLHFGNGTRLTVT.

The V gene is TRBV11-2, the J gene TRBJ2-1; TRBD2 matches 14 bases. The germline CDR1 and CDR2 sequences are SGHAT and FQNNGV. V shed 4 bases, J shed 8 bases, and the junction held 10 bases outside the gene matches. This CDR3 contains 17 residues. CDR3 in DNA: TGTGCCAGCAGCTCCCGACTAGCGGGAGGGCGGTATCATGAGCAGTTCTTC. Translation: CASSSRLAGGRYHEQFF.